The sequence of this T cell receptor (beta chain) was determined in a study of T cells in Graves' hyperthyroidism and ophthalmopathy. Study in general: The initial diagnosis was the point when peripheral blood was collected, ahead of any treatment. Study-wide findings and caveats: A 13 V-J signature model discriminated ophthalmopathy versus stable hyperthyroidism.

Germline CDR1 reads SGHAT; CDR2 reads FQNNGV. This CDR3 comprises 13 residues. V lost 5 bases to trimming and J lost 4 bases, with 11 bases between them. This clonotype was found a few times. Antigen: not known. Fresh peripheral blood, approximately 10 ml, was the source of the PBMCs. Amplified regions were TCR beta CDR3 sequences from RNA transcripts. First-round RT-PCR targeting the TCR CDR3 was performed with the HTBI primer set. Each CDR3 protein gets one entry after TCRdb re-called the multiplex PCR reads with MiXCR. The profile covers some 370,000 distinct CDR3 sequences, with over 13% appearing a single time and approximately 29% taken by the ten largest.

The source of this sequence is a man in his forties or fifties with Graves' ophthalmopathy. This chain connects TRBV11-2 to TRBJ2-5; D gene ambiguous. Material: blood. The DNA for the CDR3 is TGTGCCAGCAGCCCAAAGTCGGCAGAGACCCAGTACTTC. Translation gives CASSPKSAETQYF.